This T cell receptor beta chain was profiled in a study of T cell repertoires in cytomegalovirus infection. Germline V CDR1 and CDR2: MDHEN, SYDVKM. There are 15 residues in the CDR3. V was shortened by 6 bases and J by 0 bases, with 9 bases between the two germline ends. TCRdb reprocessed the reads via MiXCR and lists one record per CDR3 protein. The data contain hundreds of thousands of distinct CDR3 sequences, over 25% of them singletons. In its sample, this clonotype was seen a few times. The antigen is undetermined. The clonotype originates from a human donor in good health (CMV status not recorded). Some clones in this sample may be carry-over from other donors' samples. Material: cultured CD8+ T cells from PBMCs, obtained from culture after CMV antigen stimulation. The J gene is TRBJ1-6, the V gene TRBV28; D unclear. The CDR3 loop reads CASSQGISYNSPLHF. CDR3 coding DNA: TGTGCCAGCAGCCAAGGGATCTCCTATAATTCACCCCTCCACTTT.